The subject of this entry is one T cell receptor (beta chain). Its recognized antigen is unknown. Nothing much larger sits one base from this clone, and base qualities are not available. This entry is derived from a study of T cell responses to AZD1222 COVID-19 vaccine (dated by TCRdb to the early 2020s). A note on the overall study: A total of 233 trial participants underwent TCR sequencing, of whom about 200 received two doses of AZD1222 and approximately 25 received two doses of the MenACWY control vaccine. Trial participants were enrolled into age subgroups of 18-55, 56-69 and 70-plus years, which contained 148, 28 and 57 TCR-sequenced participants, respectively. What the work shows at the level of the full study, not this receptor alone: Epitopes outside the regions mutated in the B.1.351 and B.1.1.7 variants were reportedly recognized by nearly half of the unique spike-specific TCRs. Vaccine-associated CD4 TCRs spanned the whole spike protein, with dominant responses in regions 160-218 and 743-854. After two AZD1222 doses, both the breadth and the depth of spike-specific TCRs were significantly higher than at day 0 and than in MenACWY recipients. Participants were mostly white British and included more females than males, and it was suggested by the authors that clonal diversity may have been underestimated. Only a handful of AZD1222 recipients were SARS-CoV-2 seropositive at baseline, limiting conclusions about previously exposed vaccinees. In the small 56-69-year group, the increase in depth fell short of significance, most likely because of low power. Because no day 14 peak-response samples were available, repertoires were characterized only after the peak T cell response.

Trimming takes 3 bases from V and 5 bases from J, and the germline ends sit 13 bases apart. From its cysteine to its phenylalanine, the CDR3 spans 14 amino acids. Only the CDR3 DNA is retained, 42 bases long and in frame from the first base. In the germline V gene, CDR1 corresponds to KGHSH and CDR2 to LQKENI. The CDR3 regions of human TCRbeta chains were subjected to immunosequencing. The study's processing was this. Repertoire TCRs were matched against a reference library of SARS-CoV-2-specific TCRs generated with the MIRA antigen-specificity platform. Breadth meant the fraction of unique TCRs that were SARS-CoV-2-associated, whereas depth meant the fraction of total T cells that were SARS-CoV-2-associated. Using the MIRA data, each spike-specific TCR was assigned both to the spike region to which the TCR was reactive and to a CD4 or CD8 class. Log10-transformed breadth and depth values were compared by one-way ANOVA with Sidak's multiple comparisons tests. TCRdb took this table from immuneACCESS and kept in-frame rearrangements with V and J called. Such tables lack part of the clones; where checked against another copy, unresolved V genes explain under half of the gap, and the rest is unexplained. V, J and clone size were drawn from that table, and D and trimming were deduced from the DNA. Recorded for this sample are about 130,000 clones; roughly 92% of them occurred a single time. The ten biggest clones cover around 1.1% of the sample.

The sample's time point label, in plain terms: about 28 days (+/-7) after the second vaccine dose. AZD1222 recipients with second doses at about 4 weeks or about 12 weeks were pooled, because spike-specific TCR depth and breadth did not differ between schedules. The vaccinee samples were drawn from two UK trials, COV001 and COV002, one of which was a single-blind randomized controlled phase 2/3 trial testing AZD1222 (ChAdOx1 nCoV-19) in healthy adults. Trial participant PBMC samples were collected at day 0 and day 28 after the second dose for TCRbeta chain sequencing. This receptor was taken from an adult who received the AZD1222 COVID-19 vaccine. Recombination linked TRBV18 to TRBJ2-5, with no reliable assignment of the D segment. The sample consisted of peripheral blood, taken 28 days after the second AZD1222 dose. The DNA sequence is TGTGCCAGCTCACCCCCGGCCCTAACTGAGACCCAGTACTTC. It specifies CASSPPALTETQYF.